This section outlines one T cell receptor (beta chain) sequence together with its context. These data belong to a study of blood T cell repertoires in COVID-19. Sequenced by immunoSEQ multiplex PCR; TCRdb stores in-frame clones only, minus some. The sample records more than 140,000 clones, over 80% being singletons. With 8 bases clipped from V and 4 bases from J, the junction kept 4 bases outside the gene matches. CDR3 length equals 13 residues. Germline assignment: CDR1 MDHEN and CDR2 SYDVKM. The chain is built from TRBV28 and TRBJ1-5; 8 nucleotides agree with TRBD1. The clonotype was recovered from a human donor in a cohort sampled during active COVID-19. Sequenced input: peripheral blood. This CDR3 reads CASGTGLNQPQHF. CDR3 bases: TGTGCCAGCGGGACAGGACTAAATCAGCCCCAGCATTTT.